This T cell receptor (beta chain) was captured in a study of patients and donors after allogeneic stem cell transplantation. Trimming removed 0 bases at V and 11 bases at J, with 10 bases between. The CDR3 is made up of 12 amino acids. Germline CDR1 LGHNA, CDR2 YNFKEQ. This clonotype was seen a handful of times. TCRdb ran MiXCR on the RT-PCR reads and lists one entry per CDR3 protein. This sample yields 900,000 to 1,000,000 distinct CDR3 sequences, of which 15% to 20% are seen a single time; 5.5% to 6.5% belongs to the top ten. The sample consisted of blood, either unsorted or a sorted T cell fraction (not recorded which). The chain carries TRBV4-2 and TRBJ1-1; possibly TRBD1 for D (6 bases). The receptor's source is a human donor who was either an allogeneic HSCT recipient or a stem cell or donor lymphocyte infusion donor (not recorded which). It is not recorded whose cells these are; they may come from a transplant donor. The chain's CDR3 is CASSQDRRGAFF. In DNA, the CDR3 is TGTGCCAGCAGCCAAGATAGGAGGGGGGCTTTCTTT.